A selection of T cell receptor beta chains follows, all from one sample in a study of T cells after yellow fever vaccination. TCRdb itself ran the 5' RACE reads through MiXCR, one entry per CDR3 protein. The sample consists of about 360,000 distinct CDR3 sequences, roughly 6.2% of them appearing once. The starting material was PBMCs, obtained 5 days after the yellow fever booster vaccination. The receptors shown here come from a man between 25 and 39 years old who received the YFV17D yellow fever vaccine. The CDR3 runs from the conserved cysteine through the conserved F or W. The order of the fields is J gene, V gene, clone size, D gene, CDR3 DNA, CDR3 protein. A D gene is named only where the DNA matches it firmly. The size entry is marked missing in some rows and otherwise reads once, few, many or a size class.

j_gene: TRBJ1-1; v_gene: TRBV21-1; abundance: .; d_gene: .; CDR3nt: TGTGCCAACCATGAGGGGCAGGCGAACACTGAAGCTTTCTTT; CDR3aa: CANHEGQANTEAFF
j_gene: TRBJ2-4; v_gene: TRBV6-6; abundance: many; d_gene: .; CDR3nt: TGTGCAGTCAGGGATTCCTTAAACATTCAGTACTTC; CDR3aa: CAVRDSLNIQYF
j_gene: TRBJ1-1; v_gene: TRBV30; abundance: .; d_gene: .; CDR3nt: TGTGCCTGGAGTCTACAGCCGAACACTGAAGCTTTCTTT; CDR3aa: CAWSLQPNTEAFF
j_gene: TRBJ2-7; v_gene: TRBV20-1; abundance: few; d_gene: TRBD1; CDR3nt: TGCAGTGCTGGGACGCCGGGACAGGGACGCTACGAGCAGTACTTC; CDR3aa: CSAGTPGQGRYEQYF
j_gene: TRBJ1-6; v_gene: TRBV18; abundance: few; d_gene: TRBD1; CDR3nt: TGTGCCAGCTCACCCGGACAGGGGGTGGGTTCACCCCTCCACTTT; CDR3aa: CASSPGQGVGSPLHF
j_gene: TRBJ2-1; v_gene: TRBV19; abundance: few; d_gene: TRBD2; CDR3nt: TGTGCCAGTAGTGGGGCGGGAGGGTTTAATGAGCAGTTCTTC; CDR3aa: CASSGAGGFNEQFF
j_gene: TRBJ1-2; v_gene: TRBV10-3; abundance: many; d_gene: .; CDR3nt: TGTGCCATCAGGGAAGGTAGCAGTAACTATGGCTACACCTTC; CDR3aa: CAIREGSSNYGYTF
j_gene: TRBJ2-2; v_gene: TRBV6-1; abundance: many; d_gene: .; CDR3nt: TGTGCCAGCAGACCCCCCGTCGGGACCGAGACCCTGGTTGGGGAGCTGTTTTTT; CDR3aa: CASRPPVGTETLVGELFF
j_gene: TRBJ1-1; v_gene: TRBV20-1; abundance: few; d_gene: .; CDR3nt: TGCAGTGCTACGGATGGGGGGCACACTGAAGCTTTCTTT; CDR3aa: CSATDGGHTEAFF
j_gene: TRBJ2-1; v_gene: TRBV6-2/TRBV6-3; abundance: .; d_gene: TRBD2; CDR3nt: TGTGCCAGCACCAACCCGGGACTAGCGGACCTCTACAATGAGCAGTTCTTC; CDR3aa: CASTNPGLADLYNEQFF
j_gene: TRBJ2-7; v_gene: TRBV30; abundance: .; d_gene: .; CDR3nt: TGTGCCTGGAGTGAGGGGCCGGGGTTGGGCTTTAAGCAGTACTTC; CDR3aa: CAWSEGPGLGFKQYF
j_gene: TRBJ2-5; v_gene: TRBV20-1; abundance: few; d_gene: .; CDR3nt: TGCAGTGCTAGAGGGGGTAATGCAGAGACCCAGTACTTC; CDR3aa: CSARGGNAETQYF
j_gene: TRBJ2-3; v_gene: TRBV29-1; abundance: few; d_gene: .; CDR3nt: TGCACCACCGCCCGGGGGACAGGCACAGATACGCAGTATTTT; CDR3aa: CTTARGTGTDTQYF
j_gene: TRBJ2-1; v_gene: TRBV11-2; abundance: .; d_gene: .; CDR3nt: TGTGCCAGCGGGGAAATCAATGAGCAGTTCTTC; CDR3aa: CASGEINEQFF
j_gene: TRBJ1-2; v_gene: TRBV12-3/TRBV12-4; abundance: .; d_gene: .; CDR3nt: TGTGCCAGCAGGACGGCGGACAGAGCTCCTAACTATGGCTACACCTTC; CDR3aa: CASRTADRAPNYGYTF
j_gene: TRBJ2-7; v_gene: TRBV20-1; abundance: .; d_gene: TRBD1; CDR3nt: TGCAGTGCTAGATCTCCAGGGGGCGTCTACGAGCAGTACTTC; CDR3aa: CSARSPGGVYEQYF
j_gene: TRBJ1-1; v_gene: TRBV5-1; abundance: many; d_gene: .; CDR3nt: TGCGCCAGCAGCTTGGGCGGTGGATCTAAAATCACTGAAGCTTTCTTT; CDR3aa: CASSLGGGSKITEAFF
j_gene: TRBJ1-1; v_gene: TRBV6-2/TRBV6-3; abundance: many; d_gene: .; CDR3nt: TGTGCCAGCAGTGAGCTTAAGACTGAAGCTTTCTTT; CDR3aa: CASSELKTEAFF
j_gene: TRBJ1-1; v_gene: TRBV30; abundance: .; d_gene: TRBD1; CDR3nt: TGTGCCTGGAGTGTAGGGGGCAGCTTTGAAGCTTTCTTT; CDR3aa: CAWSVGGSFEAFF
j_gene: TRBJ2-3; v_gene: TRBV9; abundance: many; d_gene: TRBD2; CDR3nt: TGTGCCAGCAGCGTCCCGACTAGCGGCTTCACAGATACGCAGTATTTT; CDR3aa: CASSVPTSGFTDTQYF
j_gene: TRBJ2-7; v_gene: TRBV20-1; abundance: few; d_gene: .; CDR3nt: TGCAGTGCTTGGACTCCATGGGGCGAGCAGTACTTC; CDR3aa: CSAWTPWGEQYF
j_gene: TRBJ2-5; v_gene: TRBV20-1; abundance: many; d_gene: TRBD1; CDR3nt: TGCAGTGCTGCAAAGACAGGGGATGGGACCCAGTACTTC; CDR3aa: CSAAKTGDGTQYF
j_gene: TRBJ2-1; v_gene: TRBV5-1; abundance: many; d_gene: TRBD1; CDR3nt: TGCGCCAGCAGTCGAACAGGGGAAAGCTCCTACAATGAGCAGTTCTTC; CDR3aa: CASSRTGESSYNEQFF
j_gene: TRBJ2-7; v_gene: TRBV28; abundance: few; d_gene: TRBD2; CDR3nt: TGTGCCAGCAGCTCGAGCGGGAGTAGCTCCTACGAGCAGTACTTC; CDR3aa: CASSSSGSSSYEQYF
j_gene: TRBJ1-5; v_gene: TRBV20-1; abundance: .; d_gene: TRBD1; CDR3nt: TGCAGTGCTAGAGATGCCGGGACAGGACAAAATCAGCCCCAGCATTTT; CDR3aa: CSARDAGTGQNQPQHF
j_gene: TRBJ2-6; v_gene: TRBV6-2/TRBV6-3; abundance: .; d_gene: TRBD1; CDR3nt: TGTGCCAGCAGTCCACGACAGGGTAGTCCTGGGGCCAACGTCCTGACTTTC; CDR3aa: CASSPRQGSPGANVLTF
j_gene: TRBJ2-3; v_gene: TRBV11-2; abundance: few; d_gene: .; CDR3nt: TGTGCCAGCAGCTTAAGGACTCTAACAGATACGCAGTATTTT; CDR3aa: CASSLRTLTDTQYF
j_gene: TRBJ2-7; v_gene: TRBV12-3/TRBV12-4; abundance: many; d_gene: TRBD2; CDR3nt: TGTGCCAGCAGTTTGGCGAGGCGGGACTACCGATACGAGCAGTACTTC; CDR3aa: CASSLARRDYRYEQYF
j_gene: TRBJ2-1; v_gene: TRBV7-2; abundance: many; d_gene: .; CDR3nt: TGTGCCAGCAGCTTAGGGGCGGGAACCTTCAATGAGCAGTTCTTC; CDR3aa: CASSLGAGTFNEQFF
j_gene: TRBJ1-2; v_gene: TRBV7-2; abundance: .; d_gene: TRBD1; CDR3nt: TGTGCCAGCAGCACCCGACAGGGATCCTATGGCTACACCTTC; CDR3aa: CASSTRQGSYGYTF
j_gene: TRBJ1-2; v_gene: TRBV7-2; abundance: many; d_gene: TRBD1; CDR3nt: TGTGCCAGCAGCTTACAGACAGGGGGCTTAAGTGCAGCCGGCTACACCTTC; CDR3aa: CASSLQTGGLSAAGYTF
j_gene: TRBJ1-2; v_gene: TRBV24-1; abundance: .; d_gene: .; CDR3nt: TGTGCCACCAGTGAGCGGCAGAACTATGGCTACACCTTC; CDR3aa: CATSERQNYGYTF
j_gene: TRBJ1-4; v_gene: TRBV20-1; abundance: many; d_gene: .; CDR3nt: TGCAGTGCTAGGGCACAGGGATCGGAAAAACTGTTTTTT; CDR3aa: CSARAQGSEKLFF
j_gene: TRBJ2-4; v_gene: TRBV20-1; abundance: many; d_gene: .; CDR3nt: TGCAGTGCTAGAGTCCCGGACGCGAACATTCAGTACTTC; CDR3aa: CSARVPDANIQYF
j_gene: TRBJ2-5; v_gene: TRBV5-1; abundance: .; d_gene: .; CDR3nt: TGCGCCAGCAGCTTTGGTGGGAGTGTTGTGGAGACCCAGTACTTC; CDR3aa: CASSFGGSVVETQYF
j_gene: TRBJ2-2; v_gene: TRBV5-1; abundance: .; d_gene: .; CDR3nt: TGCGTCACCCCCTCGGGGTCCGGGGAGCTGTTTTTT; CDR3aa: CVTPSGSGELFF
j_gene: TRBJ2-3; v_gene: TRBV5-6; abundance: few; d_gene: .; CDR3nt: TGTGCCAGCAGCTTCCAACCCTATAACACAGATACGCAGTATTTT; CDR3aa: CASSFQPYNTDTQYF
j_gene: TRBJ2-5; v_gene: TRBV23-1; abundance: .; d_gene: TRBD2; CDR3nt: TGCGCCAGCAGTCAATCGTCGGAGGCGGGAGGGGTTCAAGAGACCCAGTACTTC; CDR3aa: CASSQSSEAGGVQETQYF